This record looks at one T cell receptor beta chain sequence and its context. Looked up from germline, CDR1 is MGHDK and CDR2 is SYGVNS. The CDR3 spans 15 residues. V dropped 6 bases and J dropped 5; count of bases not matched to a gene: 9. Amplification of TCR beta CDR3 regions used RNA transcripts. The first round was an RT-PCR with HTBI primers, and the second round was a multiplex PCR. TCRdb redid the calling of the multiplex PCR reads with MiXCR, one entry per CDR3 protein. The data contain approximately 700,000 distinct CDR3 sequences, over 40% of them singletons. The data stem from a study of Graves' ophthalmopathy and Graves' hyperthyroidism.

The receptor was derived from an adult man with Graves' ophthalmopathy. Material for sequencing was peripheral blood. The chain combines TRBV25-1 with TRBJ1-4, with 7 positions matching TRBD1. CDR3 sequence reads: CASSTGTAQNEKLFF. In DNA, the CDR3 is TGTGCCAGCAGCACCGGGACAGCACAGAATGAAAAACTGTTTTTT. The entire variable domain, with the rest obtained from reference TRBV25-1 and TRBJ1-4, is as follows: EADIYQTPRYLVIGTGKKITLECSQTMGHDKMYWYQQDPGMELHLIHYSYGVNSTEKGDLSSESTVSRIRTEHFPLTLESARPSHTSQYLCASSTGTAQNEKLFFGSGTQLSVL.